The 29 T cell receptor beta chains listed next were all sequenced from one sample in a study of T cell responses to AZD1222 COVID-19 vaccine. TCRdb keeps only in-frame clones here, not all; method: immunoSEQ multiplex PCR. The sample has 150,000 to 160,000 clones, over 85% seen once. The sequencing used peripheral blood, collected on day 0 of AZD1222 vaccination. Receptors originate from an adult in good health.

The V call is TRBV12-3 or TRBV12-4, the J call TRBJ1-1, with no clear D. This CDR3 spans 13 amino acids. The ends were cut back, 7 bases at V and 1 base at J, with 10 bases in the middle. CDR3 protein: CASKPHRNTEAFF. DNA for the CDR3: TGTGCCAGCAAACCACACAGGAACACTGAAGCTTTCTTT.

This rearrangement joins TRBV12-3 or TRBV12-4 to TRBJ1-1; the D is unclear. Trimming stripped 3 bases from V and 5 bases from J, with 10 bases between. The CDR3 is 13 amino acids. Here the CDR3 reads CASSFEPGTEAFF. Written as DNA, the CDR3 is TGTGCCAGCAGTTTTGAACCGGGAACTGAAGCTTTCTTT.

The rearrangement joins TRBV25-1 to TRBJ1-4; possibly TRBD1 for D (6 bases). The V gene's germline CDR1 is MGHDK and CDR2 SYGVNS. V lost 7 bases to trimming and J lost 8 bases, with 20 bases between them. The CDR3 runs 15 residues. CDR3 DNA sequence: TGTGCCAGCACGTCCCAGGGGACGGGTGCCGAAAAACTGTTTTTT. Protein sequence: CASTSQGTGAEKLFF.

The gene calls are TRBV5-1 and TRBJ2-1; 9 bases line up with TRBD2. V dropped 6 bases and J dropped 4; count of bases not matched to a gene: 8. Germline values: CDR1 SGHRS, CDR2 YFSETQ. CDR3 size: 15 residues. CDR3 amino acids: CASTRAGGEYNEQFF. The CDR3 nucleotides read TGCGCCAGCACAAGGGCGGGAGGGGAGTACAATGAGCAGTTCTTC. Supplemented by reference TRBV5-1 and TRBJ2-1, the full variable domain reads KAGVTQTPRYLIKTRGQQVTLSCSPISGHRSVSWYQQTPGQGLQFLFEYFSETQRNKGNFPGRFSGRQFSNSRSEMNVSTLELGDSALYLCASTRAGGEYNEQFFGPGTRLTVL.

This clone came up once. The chain recombines TRBV28 with TRBJ1-5; the D gene is possibly TRBD1 (5 bases). V lost 5 bases, J lost 5 bases, and 22 bases lay in between. The germline gives CDR1 MDHEN, CDR2 SYDVKM. The CDR3 is 17 amino acids. The CDR3: CASSPTPRVVTDQPQHF. Here the CDR3 DNA reads TGTGCCAGCAGTCCGACACCCAGGGTGGTCACGGATCAGCCCCAGCATTTT.

The gene calls are TRBV18 and TRBJ1-4, with no clear D. Trimming removed 6 bases at V and 0 bases at J, with 14 bases between. Germline V gene data show CDR1 as KGHSH and CDR2 as LQKENI. There are 16 residues in the CDR3. The CDR3 loop reads CASSAGSSSTNEKLFF. The CDR3 DNA sequence: TGTGCCAGCTCGGCGGGCAGTTCCTCAACTAATGAAAAACTGTTTTTT.

This clone was observed a few times. The chain is built from TRBV29-1 and TRBJ1-2; D may be TRBD1 (5 bases). V was clipped by 7 bases and J by 3 bases, with 9 bases between them. The CDR3 is 11 residues long. Germline values: CDR1 SQVTM, CDR2 ANQGSEA. CDR3 amino acids: CSAGTDYGYTF. CDR3 DNA sequence: TGCAGCGCCGGGACCGACTATGGCTACACCTTC.

With regard to this clone: The sample contains more than one DNA sequence encoding this CDR3. The rearrangement links TRBV27 to TRBJ2-2; the D is unclear. The germline V gene encodes CDR1 MNHEY and CDR2 SMNVEV (reference sequence). Trimming took 7 bases from V and 0 from J, leaving 3 bases between them. The CDR3 extends over 12 amino acids. The DNA of the CDR3 is TGTGCCAGCACGCCGAACACCGGGGAGCTGTTTTTT. Its translation: CASTPNTGELFF.

The chain couples TRBV11-2 to TRBJ1-3, with unresolved D. The ends were cut back, 1 base at V and 0 bases at J, with 10 bases in the middle. This CDR3 comprises 16 residues. Per the germline V gene, CDR1 is SGHAT and CDR2 is FQNNGV. DNA of the CDR3: TGTGCCAGCAGCTTAGCCCCCGATTCCTCTGGAAACACCATATATTTT. It encodes CASSLAPDSSGNTIYF.

This clone has a handful of counts. This rearrangement joins TRBV5-1 to TRBJ1-1; D is unresolved. The germline gives CDR1 SGHRS, CDR2 YFSETQ. CDR3 length equals 12 residues. V dropped 7 bases and J dropped 0 bases, with 7 bases sitting between them. The CDR3 protein is CASGVLNTEAFF. The DNA for the CDR3 is TGCGCCAGCGGGGTCTTGAACACTGAAGCTTTCTTT.

A few counts support this clone. V usage is TRBV10-2 and J usage is TRBJ2-1; 8 bases agree with TRBD2. The germline CDR1 and CDR2 sequences are WSHSY and SAAADI. The length of the CDR3 is 16 residues. V lost 2 bases and J lost 4; bases outside the gene matches: 7. The CDR3 nucleotides read TGCGCCAGCAGTGAGCTCTTACGGGGGGGGTACAATGAGCAGTTCTTC. The encoded protein is CASSELLRGGYNEQFF.

V and J are TRBV6-5 and TRBJ1-5; tentative D call: TRBD1 (5 bases). The ends were cut back, 6 bases at V and 0 bases at J, with 12 bases in the middle. Germline loops: CDR1 MNHEY, CDR2 SVGAGI. The CDR3 is made up of 15 amino acids. CDR3: CASRGDWNSNQPQHF. As DNA, the CDR3 is TGTGCCAGCAGGGGGGATTGGAATAGCAATCAGCCCCAGCATTTT.

V and J are TRBV12-5 and TRBJ2-5; D is unclear. The CDR3 loop spans 11 amino acids. The V end lost 3 bases, the J end lost 5 bases, and 4 bases lay between the germline ends. CDR1 LGHNT and CDR2 FRNRAP come from the germline V gene. The chain's CDR3 is CASGFEETQYF. The CDR3 DNA sequence: TGTGCTAGTGGTTTCGAGGAGACCCAGTACTTC.

The chain links TRBV19 to TRBJ1-2; 8 nucleotides agree with TRBD1. Germline loops: CDR1 LNHDA, CDR2 SQIVND (reference sequence). V lost 3 bases to trimming and J lost 8 bases; unmatched junction nucleotides: 14. The CDR3 is made up of 16 amino acids. Here the CDR3 reads CASSIWGRQGSLGYTF. CDR3 DNA sequence: TGTGCCAGTAGTATTTGGGGTAGACAGGGGAGCTTGGGCTACACCTTC.

This clone turned up a few times. The chain couples TRBV24-1 to TRBJ2-2; 9 bases line up with TRBD2. The V gene end was trimmed by 3 bases and the J gene end by 3 bases; junction bases not matched to a gene: 13. The CDR3 length is 19 residues. Germline-derived CDR1 and CDR2 are KGHDR and SFDVKD. The CDR3, as DNA: TGTGCCACCAGTGATCCCCTTCATTTAGCGGGGGACGACACCGGGGAGCTGTTTTTT. This gives the protein CATSDPLHLAGDDTGELFF.

Points on this clone: Relative to the germline gene, one junction end is altered; a read error may explain this. The V call is TRBV19, the J call TRBJ2-5, with TRBD2 matching over 10 bases. The germline V gene has CDR1 LNHDA and CDR2 SQIVND (reference sequence). This CDR3 contains 15 residues. Here the CDR3 DNA reads TGTGCCAGTAGACAGCGGGGGGGGACCCAAGAGGCCCAGTACTTC. This gives the protein CASRQRGGTQEAQYF.

The chain combines TRBV7-2 with TRBJ1-6; D remains ambiguous. Trimming shortened V by 2 bases and J by 10 bases, and 9 bases separated the two germline ends. Germline V gene data show CDR1 as SGHTA and CDR2 as FQGNSA. The CDR3 spans 13 residues. CDR3: CASSLNPPSPLHF. The CDR3 DNA reads TGTGCCAGCAGCTTAAACCCCCCCTCACCCCTCCACTTT.

This clone has just one count. The chain employs TRBV5-4 and TRBJ2-3; tentative D call: TRBD2 (5 bases). V was shortened by 0 bases and J by 4 bases, with 9 bases between the two germline ends. Germline CDR1 and CDR2: SGHNT and YYREEE (reference sequence). The CDR3 runs 14 residues. Here the CDR3 DNA reads TGTGCCAGCAGCTTGGTGAGGGCGCCAGATACGCAGTATTTT. It translates to CASSLVRAPDTQYF.

V and J are TRBV7-3 and TRBJ2-3; TRBD2 aligns across 12 bases. Germline trimming cut 4 bases from V and 6 bases from J; bases unmatched to any gene: 5. Germline CDR1 SGHTA, CDR2 FQGTGA. This CDR3 contains 15 residues. The CDR3 bases are TGTGCCAGCAGCTCTAGCGGGGGGGCCGTGGATACGCAGTATTTT. Protein product: CASSSSGGAVDTQYF.

This rearrangement joins TRBV2 to TRBJ1-2, with D perhaps TRBD1 (5 bases). Germline V gene sequence: CDR1 SNHLY, CDR2 FYNNEI. Trimming left V 6 bases short and J 8 bases short, with 16 bases between. The CDR3 is 13 amino acids. This CDR3 is CASRGERGGGYTF. The CDR3 nucleotides read TGTGCCAGCAGGGGTGAGAGGGGTGGAGGCTACACCTTC.

The genes are TRBV2 and TRBJ1-5; D gene unclear. This CDR3 comprises 14 residues. Germline V CDR1 and CDR2: SNHLY, FYNNEI. The V end was cut by 3 bases, the J end by 1 base, with 7 bases between. CDR3 residues: CASSDSRSNQPQHF. The CDR3 DNA reads TGTGCCAGCAGTGACAGTAGAAGCAATCAGCCCCAGCATTTT.

The chain links TRBV7-2 to TRBJ2-4; 7 nucleotides match TRBD1. The junction had 5 bases not matched to a gene; V was cut back by 5 bases and J by 1 base. The CDR3 has 15 residues. The V gene's germline CDR1 is SGHTA and CDR2 FQGNSA. Here the CDR3 DNA reads TGTGCCAGCAGCCTCAGGGGGACGGCCAAAAACATTCAGTACTTC. It codes for CASSLRGTAKNIQYF.

The V call is TRBV24-1, the J call TRBJ1-5, with a weak D call TRBD1 (6 bases). Germline CDR1 KGHDR, CDR2 SFDVKD. Trimming took 2 bases from V and 11 from J, leaving 18 bases between them. CDR3 length equals 15 residues. The CDR3, as DNA: TGTGCCACCAGTGATTCGGACAGTTTAGTGCGAGCCCAGCATTTT. It encodes CATSDSDSLVRAQHF.

The V gene is TRBV25-1, the J gene TRBJ1-6; TRBD1 is a possible D gene (5 bases). Germline V gives CDR1 MGHDK, CDR2 SYGVNS. V was shortened by 4 bases and J by 6 bases, with 13 bases between the two germline ends. This CDR3 has 15 residues. CDR3 sequence reads: CASSGLGVTNSPLHF. In DNA, the CDR3 is TGTGCCAGCAGTGGCCTGGGGGTGACTAATTCACCCCTCCACTTT.

This clone was counted once. This chain links TRBV29-1 with TRBJ2-2; 9 nucleotides agree with TRBD2. J lost 2 bases, V lost 4 bases, and 5 bases had no gene match. The CDR3 covers 15 residues. In germline, CDR1 is SQVTM, CDR2 ANQGSEA. The CDR3 sequence is CSVVSGRTNTGELFF. CDR3 DNA: TGCAGCGTTGTAAGCGGGAGGACTAACACCGGGGAGCTGTTTTTT.

The rearrangement uses TRBV15 and TRBJ2-1, with 8 bases that match TRBD2. The CDR3 extends over 14 amino acids. Trimming removed 3 bases from V and 6 bases from J; junction bases left unmatched: 4. Germline V gives CDR1 LNHNV, CDR2 YYDKDF (reference sequence). The CDR3 DNA sequence: TGTGCCACCAGCAGTGCGGGAGGTGGCAATGAGCAGTTCTTC. It translates to CATSSAGGGNEQFF.

The rearrangement uses TRBV3-1 (or the pseudogene TRBV3-2) and TRBJ2-1; D is undetermined. The ends were cut back, 2 bases at V and 4 bases at J, with 3 bases in the middle. CDR3 size: 12 residues. Germline V gives CDR1 LGHDT, CDR2 YNNKEL (reference sequence). The CDR3 protein is CASSQLYNEQFF. CDR3 nucleotide sequence: TGTGCCAGCAGCCAACTGTACAATGAGCAGTTCTTC.

The chain recombines TRBV7-9 with TRBJ1-2; 8 bases are shared with TRBD1. With V trimmed by 4 bases and J by 8 bases, 9 bases remained unmatched. Per the germline V gene, CDR1 is SEHNR and CDR2 is FQNEAQ (reference sequence). The CDR3 has 14 residues. DNA of the CDR3: TGTGCCAGCAGCTACCCGACAGGGGCACCAGGCTACACCTTC. Residues: CASSYPTGAPGYTF.

V gene TRBV6-5 combines with J gene TRBJ1-1; D possibly corresponds to TRBD1 (5 bases). Trimming stripped 9 bases from V and 4 bases from J, with 15 bases between. This CDR3 spans 13 amino acids. The germline CDR1 and CDR2 sequences are MNHEY and SVGAGI. This CDR3 reads CASCEGSVTEAFF. The CDR3 bases are TGTGCCAGTTGCGAGGGGTCGGTCACTGAAGCTTTCTTT.